This passage covers 32 T cell receptor beta chains from one sample sequenced in a study of shared clonotypes between healthy human individuals. Only in-frame clones appear in the TCRdb table, and some are missing; sequencing was by immunoSEQ multiplex PCR. This sample has around 2.1 million clones, with approximately 94% found just once. Material for sequencing was naive CD4+ T cells sorted from blood. Subset: CD45RA+ positively selected. The receptors originated from a young man in good health.

The J gene is TRBJ1-1, the V gene TRBV11-3; possibly TRBD1 for D (5 bases). Deletions cut 5 bases from V and 2 bases from J, with 12 bases between. The CDR3 runs to 14 residues. Germline CDR1 is SGHNT and CDR2 is YENEEA. The CDR3 loop reads CASSRDGPNTEAFF. CDR3 sequence (DNA): TGTGCCAGCAGCCGGGACGGACCCAACACTGAAGCTTTCTTT.

This chain links TRBV10-3 with TRBJ1-2, with a possible D match to TRBD1 (5 bases). Per germline, CDR1 ENHRY and CDR2 SYGVKD. V was pared by 5 bases and J by 0 bases, with 16 bases between. CDR3 length: 16 residues. The CDR3 DNA sequence: TGTGCCATCAGTCTAACCAAGACAGATTCTAACTATGGCTACACCTTC. This sequence encodes CAISLTKTDSNYGYTF.

V is TRBV28 and J is TRBJ1-1; D is ambiguous. CDR1 is MDHEN, CDR2 SYDVKM, per germline. This CDR3 region has 13 residues. V lost 5 bases and J 5 bases, leaving 12 bases between the germline ends. CDR3 sequence: CASSEARVTEAFF. As DNA, the CDR3 is TGTGCCAGCAGTGAGGCGAGGGTTACTGAAGCTTTCTTT. Complete variable domain (other parts from reference TRBV28 and TRBJ1-1): DVKVTQSSRYLVKRTGEKVFLECVQDMDHENMFWYRQDPGLGLRLIYFSYDVKMKEKGDIPEGYSVSREKKERFSLILESASTNQTSMYLCASSEARVTEAFFGQGTRLTVV.

A word on this clone: Distinct nucleotide sequences in the sample also encode this CDR3. This rearrangement joins TRBV11-3 to TRBJ2-3; D is ambiguous. V lost 1 base and J lost 0, with 11 bases in between. The CDR3 totals 16 residues. Germline assignment: CDR1 SGHNT and CDR2 YENEEA. This CDR3 is CASSLGGKTSTDTQYF. CDR3 sequence (DNA): TGTGCCAGCAGCTTAGGGGGAAAAACTAGCACAGATACGCAGTATTTT.

This clone was found once. This chain joins TRBV23-1 and TRBJ1-1, with 8 nucleotides matching TRBD1. TRBV23-1 is an ORF; its function is uncertain. This CDR3 is 15 amino acids long. V lost 0 bases to trimming and J lost 10 bases; unmatched junction nucleotides: 10. CDR3 in DNA: TGCGCCAGCAGTCAATCTTGTCAGGGGGCAAGGGGAGCTTTCTTT. Its translation is CASSQSCQGARGAFF.

The chain recombines TRBV9 with TRBJ2-2, with D uncertain. The CDR3 sequence is 15 residues long. Trimming removed 1 base from V and 7 bases from J, with 14 bases in between. Germline V CDR1 and CDR2: SGDLS, YYNGEE. CDR3 nucleotides: TGTGCCAGCAGCGTAATGGCCCGGGCCGACGGGGAGCTGTTTTTT. This encodes CASSVMARADGELFF.

This clone has just one count. This chain links TRBV12-5 with TRBJ2-5; D uncertain. The V end was cut by 2 bases, the J end by 5 bases, with 3 bases between. CDR3 length: 11 amino acids. CDR1 and CDR2 from the germline V gene are LGHNT and FRNRAP. CDR3 region: CASGLLETQYF. CDR3 DNA sequence: TGTGCTAGTGGTTTGTTGGAGACCCAGTACTTC. Variable domain in full (rest from reference TRBV12-5 and TRBJ2-5): DARVTQTPRHKVTEMGQEVTMRCQPILGHNTVFWYRQTMMQGLELLAYFRNRAPLDDSGMPKDRFSAEMPDATLATLKIQPSEPRDSAVYFCASGLLETQYFGPGTRLLVL.

The genes are TRBV6-1 and TRBJ2-2; TRBD1 aligns across 11 bases. Germline values: CDR1 MNHNS, CDR2 SASEGT. CDR3 length equals 15 residues. Trimming cost V 1 base and J 6 bases; bases outside gene matches: 1. CDR3: CASSEGDRGSGELFF. The CDR3 nucleotides are TGTGCCAGCAGTGAAGGGGACAGGGGGTCCGGGGAGCTGTTTTTT.

This chain uses TRBV28 with TRBJ2-7; TRBD1 matches 8 bases. The V gene's germline CDR1 is MDHEN and CDR2 SYDVKM. The CDR3 spans 15 residues. Losses at the gene ends were 3 bases for V and 7 bases for J; bases not matched to a gene: 11. The CDR3 sequence is CASSFRDRPAGEQYF. The CDR3 coding sequence is TGTGCCAGCAGTTTTAGGGACAGGCCTGCCGGGGAGCAGTACTTC.

The gene calls are TRBV4-1 and TRBJ1-2, with 7 bases matching TRBD1. V lost 0 bases to trimming and J lost 5 bases; unmatched junction nucleotides: 12. There are 17 residues in the CDR3. Germline CDR1 and CDR2: MGHRA and YSYEKL. CDR3 protein: CASSQEEASGGWYGYTF. The CDR3 nucleotides read TGCGCCAGCAGCCAAGAAGAGGCGTCAGGGGGTTGGTATGGCTACACCTTC.

The rearrangement uses TRBV5-4 and TRBJ1-6, with D unclear. With 5 bases removed from V and 10 bases from J, the gap between germline ends came to 13 bases. The CDR3 consists of 13 residues. Looked up from germline, CDR1 is SGHNT and CDR2 is YYREEE (reference sequence). Here the CDR3 reads CASREGVSSPLHF. CDR3 bases: TGTGCCAGCAGGGAGGGAGTCAGCTCACCCCTCCACTTT.

The gene calls are TRBV5-8 and TRBJ1-1; D ambiguous. The V end was cut by 5 bases, the J end by 0 bases, with 8 bases between. The CDR3 extends over 13 amino acids. Germline V gene lookup returns CDR1 SGHTS and CDR2 YDEGEE. The CDR3 region has the DNA TGTGCCAGCAGTGGACGGTTGAACACTGAAGCTTTCTTT. Translation gives CASSGRLNTEAFF.

The rearrangement uses TRBV30 and TRBJ1-2, with 8 bases aligning to TRBD1. The germline V gene encodes CDR1 GTSNPN and CDR2 SVGIG (reference sequence). The J segment lost 2 bases and the V segment lost 3 bases, leaving 2 bases of the junction unmatched. This CDR3 comprises 13 residues. The CDR3, as DNA: TGTGCCTGGAGGCGACAGGGGAACTATGGCTACACCTTC. Encoded protein: CAWRRQGNYGYTF.

The chain couples TRBV7-2 to TRBJ1-2, with D perhaps TRBD1 (6 bases). V dropped 1 base and J dropped 6 bases, with 24 bases sitting between them. The germline gives CDR1 SGHTA, CDR2 FQGNSA. The CDR3 extends over 18 amino acids. CDR3 coding DNA: TGTGCCAGCAGCTTAGACTCCGGAGGCCAGGGGAAACTAAATGGCTACACCTTC. It encodes CASSLDSGGQGKLNGYTF.

The rearrangement joins TRBV7-9 to TRBJ1-2, with 7 nucleotides matching TRBD1. The V and J ends lost 0 bases and 6 bases, in that order; junction bases with no gene match: 16. The germline gives CDR1 SEHNR, CDR2 FQNEAQ (reference sequence). CDR3 length: 18 residues. CDR3 bases: TGTGCCAGCAGCTTAGCCGGGACTAAGACAGGGATGGGAGATGGCTACACCTTC. Protein product: CASSLAGTKTGMGDGYTF.

The rearrangement links TRBV5-4 to TRBJ2-7; D unresolved. V lost 0 bases to trimming and J lost 2 bases, with 9 bases between them. The germline V gene encodes CDR1 SGHNT and CDR2 YYREEE (reference sequence). The CDR3 spans 14 residues. The DNA for the CDR3 is TGTGCCAGCAGCTTGGACGTCGGACCCTACGAGCAGTACTTC. It translates to CASSLDVGPYEQYF.

The chain employs TRBV9 and TRBJ1-6; D remains unclear. CDR1 is SGDLS, CDR2 YYNGEE, per germline. The germline V and J ends were trimmed by 0 bases and 8 bases, with 9 bases remaining between them. The CDR3 length is 14 residues. The CDR3 loop reads CASSVGRTDSPLHF. The CDR3 coding sequence is TGTGCCAGCAGCGTAGGCAGGACTGATTCACCCCTCCACTTT.

The count of this clone is one. V usage is TRBV28 and J usage is TRBJ1-4, with D unresolved. This CDR3 region has 13 residues. V lost 6 bases and J 13 bases, leaving 18 bases between the germline ends. Looked up from germline, CDR1 is MDHEN and CDR2 is SYDVKM. The CDR3 region has the DNA TGTGCCAGCAGCCTCGGGCCCCTAGGTGGACTGTTTTTT. The encoded protein is CASSLGPLGGLFF. The full variable domain, rest sourced from reference TRBV28 and TRBJ1-4, is DVKVTQSSRYLVKRTGEKVFLECVQDMDHENMFWYRQDPGLGLRLIYFSYDVKMKEKGDIPEGYSVSREKKERFSLILESASTNQTSMYLCASSLGPLGGLFFGSGTQLSVL.

This CDR3 is CSVEVGLGRFMNTEAFF. The CDR3 DNA reads TGCAGCGTTGAAGTCGGGCTAGGAAGATTCATGAACACTGAAGCTTTCTTT. The chain is built from TRBV29-1 and TRBJ1-1; D not resolved. V lost 1 base to trimming and J lost 0 bases, with 18 bases between them. Per the germline V gene, CDR1 is SQVTM and CDR2 is ANQGSEA. This CDR3 contains 17 residues.

V is TRBV5-1 and J is TRBJ1-1, with D possibly matching TRBD1 (5 bases). CDR3 size: 16 residues. The V and J ends lost 4 bases and 3 bases respectively, with 19 bases between them. Germline-derived CDR1 and CDR2 are SGHRS and YFSETQ. The CDR3 bases are TGCGCCAGCAGCCCCTATCATACAGGACCATACACTGAAGCTTTCTTT. Amino acid sequence: CASSPYHTGPYTEAFF.

The chain joins TRBV28 to TRBJ1-2; D unresolved. Trimming pared 10 bases from V and 8 bases from J, leaving 23 bases between. Germline V lookup: CDR1 MDHEN, CDR2 SYDVKM. CDR3 length equals 14 residues. In nucleotides, the CDR3 is TGTGCCACCGCCACCTGGACGGGAGAGAAGGGCTACACCTTC. It yields the protein CATATWTGEKGYTF.

The chain employs TRBV30 and TRBJ1-6; D not resolved. This CDR3 has 13 residues. Germline-derived CDR1 and CDR2 are GTSNPN and SVGIG (reference sequence). The V end was cut by 3 bases, the J end by 2 bases, with 5 bases between. The CDR3 DNA reads as TGTGCCTGGAGCGCCCCCTATAATTCACCCCTCCACTTT. It yields the protein CAWSAPYNSPLHF.

J is TRBJ2-5 and V is TRBV9, with TRBD2 identical over 9 bases. The CDR3 loop spans 16 amino acids. The germline V gene has CDR1 SGDLS and CDR2 YYNGEE. V was pared by 4 bases and J by 4 bases, with 11 bases of the junction left unmatched. The CDR3 protein is CASSLGGLASSETQYF. CDR3 coding DNA: TGTGCCAGCAGCCTAGGGGGACTAGCAAGTTCAGAGACCCAGTACTTC.

The chain carries TRBV2 and TRBJ1-1, with unresolved D. The CDR3 runs to 13 residues. Germline lookup yields CDR1 SNHLY and CDR2 FYNNEI. V lost 11 bases to trimming and J lost 0 bases, with 13 bases between them. CDR3 protein: CAGKVIMNTEAFF. The CDR3 DNA follows: TGTGCCGGTAAGGTGATCATGAACACTGAAGCTTTCTTT.

Concerning this clone: This CDR3 is also generated by other DNA sequences in the sample. The genes are TRBV18 and TRBJ2-7; 7 bases fit TRBD1. CDR1 and CDR2 (germline): KGHSH, LQKENI. The CDR3 extends over 14 amino acids. V shed 3 bases, J shed 0 bases, and the junction held 2 bases outside the gene matches. The CDR3 nucleotides are TGTGCCAGCTCACCCTCAGGGGGCTCCTACGAGCAGTACTTC. Protein sequence: CASSPSGGSYEQYF.

This chain links TRBV6-5 with TRBJ2-7, with D maybe TRBD1 (6 bases). Germline values: CDR1 MNHEY, CDR2 SVGAGI. With 6 bases removed from V and 3 bases from J, the gap between germline ends came to 18 bases. CDR3 length: 15 residues. DNA for the CDR3: TGTGCCAGCAGACGACTCCTGGACAGAGACTACGAGCAGTACTTC. Translation: CASRRLLDRDYEQYF.

The chain recombines TRBV5-6 with TRBJ2-1; D remains ambiguous. V was cut by 1 base and J by 4 bases, with 12 bases left in between. This CDR3 contains 15 residues. Germline-derived CDR1 and CDR2 are SGHDT and YYEEEE. The CDR3 DNA sequence: TGTGCCAGCAGCTTGAGCCAGCTTACTTACAATGAGCAGTTCTTC. This gives the protein CASSLSQLTYNEQFF.

CDR3 amino acids: CASSTIQGGDYEQYF. CDR3 bases: TGTGCCAGCAGCACAATACAGGGGGGAGACTACGAGCAGTACTTC. The rearrangement joins TRBV5-4 to TRBJ2-7; TRBD1 matches 8 bases. The V gene's germline CDR1 is SGHNT and CDR2 YYREEE (reference sequence). The CDR3 spans 15 residues. The J segment lost 3 bases and the V segment lost 4 bases, leaving 9 bases of the junction unmatched.

This rearrangement joins TRBV19 to TRBJ2-2, with D possibly TRBD1 on 6 matching bases. Germline V gene sequence: CDR1 LNHDA, CDR2 SQIVND (reference sequence). The CDR3 contains 16 residues. V was cut by 0 bases and J by 2 bases, with 10 bases left in between. CDR3 amino acids: CASSIEDSSNTGELFF. DNA of the CDR3: TGTGCCAGTAGTATAGAGGACAGCTCTAACACCGGGGAGCTGTTTTTT.

The rearrangement uses TRBV14 and TRBJ1-2; 9 bases map to TRBD1. Per germline, CDR1 SGHDN and CDR2 FVKESK. Germline trimming cut 0 bases from V and 6 bases from J; bases unmatched to any gene: 11. There are 17 residues in the CDR3. The CDR3: CASSQEMSGTGNDGYTF. The DNA of the CDR3 is TGTGCCAGCAGCCAAGAAATGTCCGGGACAGGGAATGATGGCTACACCTTC.

This clone was recorded a few times. The V gene is TRBV6-5, the J gene TRBJ1-6; D might be TRBD1 (5 bases). Germline V lookup: CDR1 MNHEY, CDR2 SVGAGI. V lost 10 bases, J lost 13 bases, and 14 bases lay in between. The CDR3 is 11 amino acids. The CDR3 nucleotides read TGTGCCACCAAAACCAGGGACCCCCTCCACTTT. This gives the protein CATKTRDPLHF.

V and J are TRBV30 and TRBJ2-3, with 10 bases that match TRBD1. The CDR3 has 13 residues. With V trimmed by 8 bases and J by 4 bases, 6 bases remained unmatched. Per germline, CDR1 GTSNPN and CDR2 SVGIG (reference sequence). This CDR3 reads CAEGGQGADTQYF. CDR3 coding DNA: TGTGCCGAGGGAGGACAGGGGGCAGATACGCAGTATTTT.